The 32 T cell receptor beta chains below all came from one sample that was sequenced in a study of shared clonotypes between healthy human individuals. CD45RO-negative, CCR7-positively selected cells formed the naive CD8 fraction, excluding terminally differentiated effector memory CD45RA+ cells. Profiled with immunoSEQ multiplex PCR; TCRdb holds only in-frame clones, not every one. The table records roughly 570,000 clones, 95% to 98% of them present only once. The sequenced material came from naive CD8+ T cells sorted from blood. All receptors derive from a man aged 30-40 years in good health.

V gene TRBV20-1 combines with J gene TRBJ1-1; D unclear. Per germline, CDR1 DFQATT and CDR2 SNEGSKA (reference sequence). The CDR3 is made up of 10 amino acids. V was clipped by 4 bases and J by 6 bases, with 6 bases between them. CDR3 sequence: CSAMDAEAFF. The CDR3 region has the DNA TGCAGTGCTATGGACGCTGAAGCTTTCTTT.

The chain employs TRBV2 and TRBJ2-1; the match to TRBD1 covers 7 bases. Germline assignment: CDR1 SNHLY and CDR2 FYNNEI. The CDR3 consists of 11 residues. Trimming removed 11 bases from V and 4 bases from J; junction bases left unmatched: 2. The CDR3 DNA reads TGTGCCGGGGACAGTTACAATGAGCAGTTCTTC. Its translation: CAGDSYNEQFF.

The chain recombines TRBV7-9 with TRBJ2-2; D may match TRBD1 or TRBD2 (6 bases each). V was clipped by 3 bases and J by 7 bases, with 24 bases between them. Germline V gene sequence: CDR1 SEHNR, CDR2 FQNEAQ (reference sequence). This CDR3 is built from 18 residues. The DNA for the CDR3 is TGTGCCAGCAGCTTCCCCCACAACTTACAGGGAGGCAACGGGGAGCTGTTTTTT. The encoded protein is CASSFPHNLQGGNGELFF.

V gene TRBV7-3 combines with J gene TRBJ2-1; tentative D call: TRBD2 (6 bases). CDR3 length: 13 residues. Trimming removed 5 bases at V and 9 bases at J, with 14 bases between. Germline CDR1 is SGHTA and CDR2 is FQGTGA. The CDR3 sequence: CASSLGTLSEQFF. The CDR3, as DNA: TGTGCCAGCAGCCTCGGGACTCTCAGTGAGCAGTTCTTC.

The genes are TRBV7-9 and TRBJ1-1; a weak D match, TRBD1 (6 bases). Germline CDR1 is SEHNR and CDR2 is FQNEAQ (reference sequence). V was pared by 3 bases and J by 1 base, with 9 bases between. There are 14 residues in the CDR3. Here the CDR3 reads CASSFGGANTEAFF. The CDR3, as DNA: TGTGCCAGCAGCTTTGGGGGCGCGAACACTGAAGCTTTCTTT.

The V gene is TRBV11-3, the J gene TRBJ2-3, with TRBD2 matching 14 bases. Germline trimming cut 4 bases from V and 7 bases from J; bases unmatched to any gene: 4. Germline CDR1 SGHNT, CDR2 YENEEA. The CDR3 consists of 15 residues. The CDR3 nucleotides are TGTGCCAGCAGCTCAGGGACTAGCGGGAGAAATACGCAGTATTTT. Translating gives CASSSGTSGRNTQYF. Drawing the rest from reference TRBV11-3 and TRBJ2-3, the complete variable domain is EAGVVQSPRYKIIEKKQPVAFWCNPISGHNTLYWYLQNLGQGPELLIRYENEEAVDDSQLPKDRFSAERLKGVDSTLKIQPAELGDSAVYLCASSSGTSGRNTQYFGPGTRLTVL.

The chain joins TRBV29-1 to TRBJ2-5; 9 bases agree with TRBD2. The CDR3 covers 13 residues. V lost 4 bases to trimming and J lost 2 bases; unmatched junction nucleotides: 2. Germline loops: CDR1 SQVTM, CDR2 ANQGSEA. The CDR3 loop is CSVVLAGQETQYF. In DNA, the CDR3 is TGCAGCGTTGTTCTAGCGGGACAAGAGACCCAGTACTTC.

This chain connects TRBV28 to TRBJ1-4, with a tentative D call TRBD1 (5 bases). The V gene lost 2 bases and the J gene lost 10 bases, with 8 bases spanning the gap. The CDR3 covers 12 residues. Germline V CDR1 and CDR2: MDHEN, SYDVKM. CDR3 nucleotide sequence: TGTGCCAGCAGTTTACGGGGGGGAAAACTGTTTTTT. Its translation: CASSLRGGKLFF.

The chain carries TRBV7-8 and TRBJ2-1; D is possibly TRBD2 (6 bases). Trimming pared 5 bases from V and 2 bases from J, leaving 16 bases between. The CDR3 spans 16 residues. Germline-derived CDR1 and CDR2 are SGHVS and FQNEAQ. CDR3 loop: CASSRRESPPYNEQFF. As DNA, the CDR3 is TGTGCCAGCAGCCGACGGGAGTCTCCCCCCTACAATGAGCAGTTCTTC.

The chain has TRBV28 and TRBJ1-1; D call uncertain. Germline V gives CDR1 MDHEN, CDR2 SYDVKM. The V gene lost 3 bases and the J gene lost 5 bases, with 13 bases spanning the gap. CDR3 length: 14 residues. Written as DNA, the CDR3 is TGTGCCAGCAGTTTTTGGAGCGGAGCGACTGAAGCTTTCTTT. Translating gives CASSFWSGATEAFF.

CDR3 bases: TGTGCCAGTAGTACGGGACGGGCGATTTGGGAGCAGTACTTC. Its protein is CASSTGRAIWEQYF. The chain carries TRBV19 and TRBJ2-7, with D perhaps given as TRBD1 or TRBD2 (5 bases each). V lost 4 bases and J lost 7, with 17 bases in between. CDR1 is LNHDA and CDR2 is SQIVND in the germline V gene (reference sequence). The CDR3 is 14 amino acids.

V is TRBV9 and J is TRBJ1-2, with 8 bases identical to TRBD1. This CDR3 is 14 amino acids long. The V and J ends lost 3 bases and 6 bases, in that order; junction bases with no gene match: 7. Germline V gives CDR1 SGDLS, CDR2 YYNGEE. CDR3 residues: CASSGQGSPHGYTF. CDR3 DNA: TGTGCCAGCAGCGGACAGGGGTCCCCACATGGCTACACCTTC. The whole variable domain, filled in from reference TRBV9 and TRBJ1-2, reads DSGVTQTPKHLITATGQRVTLRCSPRSGDLSVYWYQQSLDQGLQFLIQYYNGEERAKGNILERFSAQQFPDLHSELNLSSLELGDSALYFCASSGQGSPHGYTFGSGTRLTVV.

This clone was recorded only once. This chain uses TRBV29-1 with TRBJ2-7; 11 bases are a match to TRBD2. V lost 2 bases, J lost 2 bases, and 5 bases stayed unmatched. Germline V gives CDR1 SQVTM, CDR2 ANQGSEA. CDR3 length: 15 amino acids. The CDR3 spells CSVERLAGLTYEQYF. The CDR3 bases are TGCAGCGTTGAAAGACTAGCGGGACTCACCTACGAGCAGTACTTC.

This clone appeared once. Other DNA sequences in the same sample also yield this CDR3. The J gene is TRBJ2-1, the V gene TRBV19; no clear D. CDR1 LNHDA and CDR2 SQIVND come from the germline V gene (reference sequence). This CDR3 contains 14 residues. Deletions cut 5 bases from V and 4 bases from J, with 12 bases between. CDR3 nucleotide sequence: TGTGCCAGTAGTTTCTCAGGAACGTACAATGAGCAGTTCTTC. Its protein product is CASSFSGTYNEQFF.

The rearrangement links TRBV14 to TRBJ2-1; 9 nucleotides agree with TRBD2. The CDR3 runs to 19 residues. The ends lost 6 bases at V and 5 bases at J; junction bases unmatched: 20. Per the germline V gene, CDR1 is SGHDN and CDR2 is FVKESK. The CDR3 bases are TGTGCCAGCAGACAGACGTGGGCTAGCGGGATCGCGACTGACAATGAGCAGTTCTTC. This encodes CASRQTWASGIATDNEQFF.

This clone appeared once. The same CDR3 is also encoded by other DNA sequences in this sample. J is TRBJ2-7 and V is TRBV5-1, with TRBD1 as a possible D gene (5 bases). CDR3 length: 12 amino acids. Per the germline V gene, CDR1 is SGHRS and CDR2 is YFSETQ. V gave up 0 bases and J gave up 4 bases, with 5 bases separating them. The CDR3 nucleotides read TGCGCCAGCAGCTTGGACAGGTACGAGCAGTACTTC. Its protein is CASSLDRYEQYF.

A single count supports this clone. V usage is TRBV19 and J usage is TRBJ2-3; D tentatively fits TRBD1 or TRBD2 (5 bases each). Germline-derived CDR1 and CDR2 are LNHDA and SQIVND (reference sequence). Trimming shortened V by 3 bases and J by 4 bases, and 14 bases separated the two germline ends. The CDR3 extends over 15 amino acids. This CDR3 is CASSILGTGADTQYF. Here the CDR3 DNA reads TGTGCCAGTAGTATCCTCGGGACCGGGGCAGATACGCAGTATTTT.

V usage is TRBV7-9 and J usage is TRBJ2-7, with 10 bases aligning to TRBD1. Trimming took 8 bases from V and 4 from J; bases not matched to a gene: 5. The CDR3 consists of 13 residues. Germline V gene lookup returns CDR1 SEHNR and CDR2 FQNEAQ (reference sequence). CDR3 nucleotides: TGTGCCAGCGGATGGACAGGGGGGTACGAGCAGTACTTC. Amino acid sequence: CASGWTGGYEQYF.

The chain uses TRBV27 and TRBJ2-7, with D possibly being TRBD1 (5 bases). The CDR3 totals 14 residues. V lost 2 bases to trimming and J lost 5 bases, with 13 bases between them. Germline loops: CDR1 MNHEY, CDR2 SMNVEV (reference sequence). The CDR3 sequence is CASSLGFQGHEQYF. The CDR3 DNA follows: TGTGCCAGCAGTTTAGGATTCCAGGGCCACGAGCAGTACTTC.

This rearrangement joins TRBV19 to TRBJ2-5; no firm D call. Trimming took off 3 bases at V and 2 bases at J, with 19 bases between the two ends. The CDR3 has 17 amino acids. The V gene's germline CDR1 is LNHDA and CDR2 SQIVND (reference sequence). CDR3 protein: CASSIRLDAERQETQYF. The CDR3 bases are TGTGCCAGTAGTATCCGACTTGATGCGGAAAGGCAAGAGACCCAGTACTTC. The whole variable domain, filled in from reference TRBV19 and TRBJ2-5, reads DGGITQSPKYLFRKEGQNVTLSCEQNLNHDAMYWYRQDPGQGLRLIYYSQIVNDFQKGDIAEGYSVSREKKESFPLTVTSAQKNPTAFYLCASSIRLDAERQETQYFGPGTRLLVL.

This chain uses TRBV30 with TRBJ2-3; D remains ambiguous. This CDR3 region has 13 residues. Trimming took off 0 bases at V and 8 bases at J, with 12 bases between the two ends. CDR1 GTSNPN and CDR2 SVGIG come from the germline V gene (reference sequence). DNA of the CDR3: TGTGCCTGGAGTGTTGGAAAACCGGGTACGCAGTATTTT. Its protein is CAWSVGKPGTQYF. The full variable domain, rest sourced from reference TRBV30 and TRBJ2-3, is SQTIHQWPATLVQPVGSPLSLECTVEGTSNPNLYWYRQAAGRGLQLLFYSVGIGQISSEVPQNLSASRPQDRQFILSSKKLLLSDSGFYLCAWSVGKPGTQYFGPGTRLTVL.

The CDR3 sequence: CASIGYGRGKLFF. Written as DNA, the CDR3 is TGTGCCAGCATCGGGTACGGGCGGGGAAAACTGTTTTTT. This chain uses TRBV6-1 with TRBJ1-4, with D unresolved. V lost 7 bases, J lost 10 bases, and 16 bases lay in between. The germline V gene has CDR1 MNHNS and CDR2 SASEGT. The CDR3 contains 13 residues.

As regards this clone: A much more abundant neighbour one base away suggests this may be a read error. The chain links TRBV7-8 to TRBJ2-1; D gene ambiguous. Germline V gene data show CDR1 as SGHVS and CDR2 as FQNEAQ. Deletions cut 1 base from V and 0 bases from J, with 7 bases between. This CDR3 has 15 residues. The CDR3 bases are TGTGCCAGCAGCTTAGAGCCGAGCTCCTACAATGAGCAGTTCTTC. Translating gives CASSLEPSSYNEQFF.

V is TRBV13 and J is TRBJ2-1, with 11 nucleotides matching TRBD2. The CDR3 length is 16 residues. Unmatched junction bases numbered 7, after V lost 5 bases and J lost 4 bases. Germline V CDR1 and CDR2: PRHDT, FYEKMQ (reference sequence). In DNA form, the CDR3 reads TGTGCCAGCAGCACAACTGGGACTAGCGGATACAATGAGCAGTTCTTC. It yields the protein CASSTTGTSGYNEQFF.

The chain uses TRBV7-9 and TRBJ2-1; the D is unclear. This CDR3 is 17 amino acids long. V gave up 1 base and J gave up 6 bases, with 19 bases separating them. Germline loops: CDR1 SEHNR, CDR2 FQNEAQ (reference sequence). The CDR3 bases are TGTGCCAGCAGCTTAGACCCGCGGACCTCGGGCACCAATGAGCAGTTCTTC. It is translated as CASSLDPRTSGTNEQFF.

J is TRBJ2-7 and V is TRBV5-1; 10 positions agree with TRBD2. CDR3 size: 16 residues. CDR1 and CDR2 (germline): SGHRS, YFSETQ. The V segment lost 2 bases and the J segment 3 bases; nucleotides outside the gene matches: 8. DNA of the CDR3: TGCGCCAGCAGCTTTTCACTCAGCGGGAGGGACTACGAGCAGTACTTC. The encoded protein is CASSFSLSGRDYEQYF.

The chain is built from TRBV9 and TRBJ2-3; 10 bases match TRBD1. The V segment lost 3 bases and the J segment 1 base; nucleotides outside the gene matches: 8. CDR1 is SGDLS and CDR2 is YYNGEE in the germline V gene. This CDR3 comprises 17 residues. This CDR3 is CASSAWGQGHGTDTQYF. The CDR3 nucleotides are TGTGCCAGCAGCGCGTGGGGACAGGGGCACGGCACAGATACGCAGTATTTT.

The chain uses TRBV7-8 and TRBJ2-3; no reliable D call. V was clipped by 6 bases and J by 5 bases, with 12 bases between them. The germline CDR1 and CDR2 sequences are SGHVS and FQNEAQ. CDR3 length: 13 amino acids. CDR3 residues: CASSRSAQDTQYF. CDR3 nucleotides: TGTGCCAGCAGTCGAAGCGCGCAAGATACGCAGTATTTT.

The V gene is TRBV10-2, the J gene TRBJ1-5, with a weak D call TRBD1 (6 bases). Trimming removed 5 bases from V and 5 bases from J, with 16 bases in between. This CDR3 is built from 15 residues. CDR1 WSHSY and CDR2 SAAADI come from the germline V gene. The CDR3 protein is CASSYLGQSHQPQHF. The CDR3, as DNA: TGCGCCAGCAGTTACCTCGGACAGAGCCATCAGCCCCAGCATTTT.

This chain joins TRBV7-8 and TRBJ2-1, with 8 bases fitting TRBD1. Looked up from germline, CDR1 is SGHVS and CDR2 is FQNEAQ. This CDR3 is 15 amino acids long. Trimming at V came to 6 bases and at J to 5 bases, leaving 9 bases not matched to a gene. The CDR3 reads CASSSRTGINNEQFF. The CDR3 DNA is TGTGCCAGCAGTTCGCGGACAGGGATAAACAATGAGCAGTTCTTC.

CDR3 nucleotides: TGTGCCAGCAGCCCGGAGGGGGGCAGCAATCAGCCCCAGCATTTT. It specifies CASSPEGGSNQPQHF. This chain joins TRBV7-2 and TRBJ1-5; possible D gene TRBD1, 6 bases. CDR1 is SGHTA and CDR2 is FQGNSA in the germline V gene. The ends were cut back, 5 bases at V and 1 base at J, with 12 bases in the middle. This CDR3 is 15 amino acids long.

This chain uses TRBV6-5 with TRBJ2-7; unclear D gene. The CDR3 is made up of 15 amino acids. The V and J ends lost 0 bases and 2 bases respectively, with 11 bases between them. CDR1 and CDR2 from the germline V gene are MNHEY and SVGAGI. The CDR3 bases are TGTGCCAGCAGTTACTCCGAGCTTAGTCCCTACGAGCAGTACTTC. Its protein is CASSYSELSPYEQYF.